Listed here are 25 T cell receptor beta chains from one sample, sequenced in a study of blood T cells in healthy people across ages. PCR was performed a second time for 7 to 11 cycles using a sample-barcoded 5' primer and a J-beta primer mix. TCRdb fed the 5' RACE reads into MiXCR, producing one record per CDR3 protein. The sample carries about 580,000 distinct CDR3 sequences, around half recorded once. Source material: blood. The receptors were gathered from an elderly man in good health.

CDR3 nucleotide sequence: TGTGCCAGCAGCCCAGGGCCGGGACTCAACAATGAGCAGTTCTTC. Translated, it gives CASSPGPGLNNEQFF. V is TRBV7-2 and J is TRBJ2-1, with D possibly TRBD2 on 6 matching bases. Germline lookup yields CDR1 SGHTA and CDR2 FQGNSA. The CDR3 has 15 amino acids. Trimming removed 5 bases at V and 5 bases at J, with 16 bases between. The entire variable domain, with the rest obtained from reference TRBV7-2 and TRBJ2-1, is as follows: GAGVSQSPSNKVTEKGKDVELRCDPISGHTALYWYRQSLGQGLEFLIYFQGNSAPDKSGLPSDRFSAERTGGSVSTLTIQRTQQEDSAVYLCASSPGPGLNNEQFFGPGTRLTVL.

The V and J genes are TRBV6-6 and TRBJ2-5; D gene uncertain. Germline lookup yields CDR1 MNHNY and CDR2 SVGAGI (reference sequence). This CDR3 has 15 residues. V lost 7 bases, J lost 11 bases, and 26 bases lay in between. Written as DNA, the CDR3 is TGTGCCAGCAACCCGGCAAGTCGCTCATGGGATGAGCAGTACTTC. It yields the protein CASNPASRSWDEQYF.

This sequence joins TRBV20-1 and TRBJ1-2; D may be TRBD1 (6 bases). The CDR3 is made up of 15 amino acids. The germline V and J ends were trimmed by 0 bases and 5 bases, with 16 bases remaining between them. In germline, CDR1 is DFQATT, CDR2 SNEGSKA (reference sequence). CDR3 DNA: TGCAGTGCTAGAGATCGGACAGCGGGGGGATATGGCTACACCTTC. Encoded protein: CSARDRTAGGYGYTF.

The CDR3 DNA reads TGTGCCAGCAGCGCGGACAGGGGCCATGAGCAGTTCTTC. Protein product: CASSADRGHEQFF. This sequence joins TRBV9 and TRBJ2-1; 9 bases line up with TRBD1. With 3 bases clipped from V and 8 bases from J, the junction kept 3 bases outside the gene matches. Germline loops: CDR1 SGDLS, CDR2 YYNGEE. The CDR3 spans 13 residues. The full variable domain, its missing parts supplied by reference TRBV9 and TRBJ2-1, is DSGVTQTPKHLITATGQRVTLRCSPRSGDLSVYWYQQSLDQGLQFLIQYYNGEERAKGNILERFSAQQFPDLHSELNLSSLELGDSALYFCASSADRGHEQFFGPGTRLTVL.

The chain couples TRBV7-6 to TRBJ1-4, with unresolved D. The ends were cut back, 1 base at V and 4 bases at J, with 10 bases in the middle. CDR1 is SGHVS, CDR2 FNYEAQ, per germline. The CDR3 runs 15 residues. For the CDR3, the DNA is TGTGCCAGCAGCTTAGGTGGACCGATTAATGAAAAACTGTTTTTT. This gives the protein CASSLGGPINEKLFF. The complete variable domain, with remaining parts taken from reference TRBV7-6 and TRBJ1-4, reads GAGVSQSPRYKVTKRGQDVALRCDPISGHVSLYWYRQALGQGPEFLTYFNYEAQQDKSGLPNDRFSAERPEGSISTLTIQRTEQRDSAMYRCASSLGGPINEKLFFGSGTQLSVL.

V and J are TRBV10-3 and TRBJ2-5; TRBD1 aligns across 8 bases. Germline V CDR1 and CDR2: ENHRY, SYGVKD. This CDR3 contains 15 residues. V lost 0 bases to trimming and J lost 5 bases; unmatched junction nucleotides: 5. CDR3 in amino acids: CAISESPGGLETQYF. CDR3 DNA: TGTGCCATCAGTGAGTCGCCAGGGGGCTTGGAGACCCAGTACTTC.

This clonotype came up once. V is TRBV24-1 and J is TRBJ2-1, with D possibly being TRBD2 (6 bases). The CDR3 contains 14 residues. Germline CDR1 is KGHDR and CDR2 is SFDVKD. V dropped 8 bases and J dropped 8 bases, with 18 bases sitting between them. The CDR3 sequence: CATKRSGGGDEQFF. The CDR3 nucleotides read TGTGCCACCAAACGTAGTGGAGGAGGGGATGAGCAGTTCTTC.

CDR3 sequence reads: CASSQQDTEAFF. As DNA, the CDR3 is TGTGCCAGCAGCCAACAAGACACTGAAGCTTTCTTT. The V call is TRBV9, the J call TRBJ1-1; D gene uncertain. The V end lost 4 bases, the J end lost 3 bases, and 7 bases lay between the germline ends. This CDR3 spans 12 amino acids. CDR1 SGDLS and CDR2 YYNGEE come from the germline V gene.

A remark on this clonotype: Likely a read error: the CDR3 ends without its conserved phenylalanine or tryptophan. The genes are TRBV20-1 and TRBJ2-5; either TRBD1 or TRBD2 may supply D (5 bases each). CDR1 and CDR2 (germline): DFQATT, SNEGSKA (reference sequence). The CDR3 is 12 amino acids. The germline V and J ends were trimmed by 3 bases and 4 bases, with 9 bases remaining between them. The CDR3 reads CSARWGLETQYL. The CDR3 DNA follows: TGCAGTGCTAGGTGGGGGTTAGAGACCCAGTACTTA.

The chain employs TRBV12-3 or TRBV12-4 and TRBJ2-5, with D maybe TRBD1 (5 bases). Trimming pared 7 bases from V and 11 bases from J, leaving 11 bases between. The CDR3 consists of 10 residues. Written as DNA, the CDR3 is TGTGCCAGCATCAGGGTTTGGCAGTACTTC. It translates to CASIRVWQYF.

The chain couples TRBV20-1 to TRBJ1-5; possibly TRBD1 for D (6 bases). The V and J ends lost 6 bases and 1 base respectively, with 13 bases between them. CDR1 DFQATT and CDR2 SNEGSKA come from the germline V gene (reference sequence). The CDR3 runs to 14 residues. CDR3 sequence: CSAQGGGSNQPQHF. DNA of the CDR3: TGCAGTGCCCAAGGGGGTGGCAGCAATCAGCCCCAGCATTTT.

V is TRBV20-1 and J is TRBJ2-3; 7 bases map to TRBD2. The CDR3 is 13 amino acids. CDR1 is DFQATT and CDR2 is SNEGSKA in the germline V gene (reference sequence). The V and J ends lost 2 bases and 1 base, in that order; junction bases with no gene match: 0. The CDR3 here is CSARSGGTDTQYF. The CDR3 nucleotides read TGCAGTGCTAGAAGCGGGGGCACAGATACGCAGTATTTT.

The gene calls are TRBV2 and TRBJ1-2, with no clear D. Germline CDR1 SNHLY, CDR2 FYNNEI. The CDR3 extends over 15 amino acids. V lost 1 base and J 7 bases, leaving 16 bases between the germline ends. In DNA form, the CDR3 reads TGTGCCAGCAGTGAAGGAGCCTCCTCTGCGGGTGGCTACACCTTC. It encodes CASSEGASSAGGYTF.

The chain recombines TRBV5-6 with TRBJ2-1; D remains ambiguous. Trimming shortened V by 2 bases and J by 6 bases, and 12 bases separated the two germline ends. In germline, CDR1 is SGHDT, CDR2 YYEEEE. This CDR3 is 14 amino acids long. The CDR3: CASSFDYSPNEQFF. CDR3 in DNA: TGTGCCAGCAGCTTTGATTATTCCCCCAATGAGCAGTTCTTC. Full variable domain (missing parts from reference TRBV5-6 and TRBJ2-1): DAGVTQSPTHLIKTRGQQVTLRCSPKSGHDTVSWYQQALGQGPQFIFQYYEEEERQRGNFPDRFSGHQFPNYSSELNVNALLLGDSALYLCASSFDYSPNEQFFGPGTRLTVL.

The sample holds a few counts of this clonotype. This chain's CDR3 is CASSGVDTQYF. The CDR3 region has the DNA TGTGCCAGCAGCGGAGTAGATACGCAGTATTTT. The chain is built from TRBV7-9 and TRBJ2-3; no clear D. Between the trimmed V and J ends, which lost 5 bases and 5 bases, there was a span of 5 bases. Looked up from germline, CDR1 is SEHNR and CDR2 is FQNEAQ (reference sequence). The CDR3 length is 11 residues.

V gene TRBV20-1 combines with J gene TRBJ2-3; D is possibly TRBD2 (5 bases). The CDR3 totals 14 residues. The V and J ends lost 6 bases and 4 bases respectively, with 17 bases between them. Germline V gives CDR1 DFQATT, CDR2 SNEGSKA (reference sequence). CDR3 sequence (DNA): TGCAGTGCGGGAGACACGGGTGGCGCAGATACGCAGTATTTT. Translation: CSAGDTGGADTQYF.

J is TRBJ1-6 and V is TRBV5-1; D remains ambiguous. Per germline, CDR1 SGHRS and CDR2 YFSETQ. This CDR3 comprises 18 residues. V lost 4 bases and J lost 5, with 22 bases in between. The CDR3 sequence is CASSRTATTRSDNSPLHF. The DNA for the CDR3 is TGCGCCAGCAGCCGCACAGCTACCACACGATCCGATAATTCACCCCTCCACTTT.

The table lists this clonotype with a few counts. CDR3 nucleotide sequence: TGTGCCAGCAGCTTAAACCCAGGGAGCACTGAAGCTTTCTTT. This encodes CASSLNPGSTEAFF. This chain connects TRBV7-3 to TRBJ1-1; TRBD1 might be the D (5 bases). Germline loops: CDR1 SGHTA, CDR2 FQGTGA. This CDR3 has 14 amino acids. Trimming shortened V by 1 base and J by 4 bases, and 10 bases separated the two germline ends.

The sample holds a few counts of this clonotype. The V and J genes are TRBV20-1 and TRBJ2-3; D may be TRBD1 or TRBD2 (6 bases each). V shed 6 bases and J shed 1 base, with 14 bases lying between them. CDR1 and CDR2 from the germline V gene are DFQATT and SNEGSKA (reference sequence). The CDR3 totals 14 residues. In DNA form, the CDR3 reads TGCAGTGCCACGACAGGAGGGGGCACAGATACGCAGTATTTT. It codes for CSATTGGGTDTQYF.

The chain couples TRBV5-1 to TRBJ2-5; TRBD2 agrees at 8 bases. The V gene's germline CDR1 is SGHRS and CDR2 YFSETQ. J lost 11 bases, V lost 4 bases, and 13 bases had no gene match. The CDR3 extends over 14 amino acids. The CDR3 is CASSRTSPGGEQYF. The CDR3 bases are TGCGCCAGCAGCAGGACTAGCCCTGGGGGTGAGCAGTACTTC.

This clonotype came up many times. The rearrangement links TRBV5-1 to TRBJ2-7; no clear D. Germline V gene lookup returns CDR1 SGHRS and CDR2 YFSETQ. Trimming took off 2 bases at V and 6 bases at J, with 12 bases between the two ends. The CDR3 runs to 13 residues. This chain's CDR3 is CASSFGPSTEQYF. CDR3 in DNA: TGCGCCAGCAGCTTCGGGCCTTCTACCGAGCAGTACTTC.

The genes are TRBV20-1 and TRBJ1-2; 9 bases align to TRBD1. The CDR3 consists of 13 residues. Germline trimming cut 1 base from V and 7 bases from J; bases unmatched to any gene: 4. Germline V gene lookup returns CDR1 DFQATT and CDR2 SNEGSKA (reference sequence). The CDR3, as DNA: TGCAGTGCTAGAGCCACAGGGGGCGGTGGCTACACCTTC. This encodes CSARATGGGGYTF.

The V and J genes are TRBV7-2 and TRBJ1-2; 9 nucleotides match TRBD1. CDR1 and CDR2 from the germline V gene are SGHTA and FQGNSA. CDR3 size: 17 residues. With V trimmed by 2 bases and J by 4 bases, 11 bases remained unmatched. The DNA for the CDR3 is TGTGCCAGCAGCTTAATCGGTGGGACAGGGAGACTCTATGGCTACACCTTC. Translated: CASSLIGGTGRLYGYTF.

The rearrangement links TRBV6-2 or TRBV6-3 to TRBJ2-1; 8 bases are a match to TRBD2. The germline CDR1 and CDR2 sequences are MNHEY and SVGEGT. This CDR3 is built from 16 residues. V shed 0 bases and J 9 bases; nucleotides not matched to a gene: 10. The CDR3 DNA follows: TGTGCCAGCAGTTACTCGATCGGGGGGGCCGGTGGTGAGCAGTTCTTC. Protein product: CASSYSIGGAGGEQFF.

This clonotype was observed many times. The DNA for the CDR3 is TGTGCCAGCAGTTGGGGAAAAGAGACCCAGTACTTC. Translating it yields CASSWGKETQYF. J is TRBJ2-5 and V is TRBV25-1; D is unclear. CDR3 length: 12 amino acids. CDR1 and CDR2 from the germline V gene are MGHDK and SYGVNS. Trimming pared 5 bases from V and 3 bases from J, leaving 7 bases between.